This T cell receptor beta chain was documented in a study of blood T cell repertoires in COVID-19. On the study more broadly: Samples taken during acute and convalescent COVID-19 were collected in the United States, Italy and Spain. In each case, the material was cDNA or gDNA derived from T cells, B-cell-depleted T cells, or PBMCs.

The method was immunoSEQ multiplex PCR; TCRdb's version includes in-frame clones alone and lacks a portion of them. The sample contains approximately 77,000 clones, about four fifths of which appear only once. The V gene's germline CDR1 is SGDLS and CDR2 YYNGEE. Trimming removed 4 bases from V and 7 bases from J, with 15 bases in between. The CDR3 totals 15 residues. Sequences were obtained from peripheral blood. The gene calls are TRBV9 and TRBJ1-6; no clear D gene. This TCR was sampled from a woman aged 55-75 years with acute or convalescent COVID-19. In nucleotides, the CDR3 is TGTGCCAGCAGCCCAGGAGGAAAGAGCAATTCACCCCTCCACTTT. Translation: CASSPGGKSNSPLHF.